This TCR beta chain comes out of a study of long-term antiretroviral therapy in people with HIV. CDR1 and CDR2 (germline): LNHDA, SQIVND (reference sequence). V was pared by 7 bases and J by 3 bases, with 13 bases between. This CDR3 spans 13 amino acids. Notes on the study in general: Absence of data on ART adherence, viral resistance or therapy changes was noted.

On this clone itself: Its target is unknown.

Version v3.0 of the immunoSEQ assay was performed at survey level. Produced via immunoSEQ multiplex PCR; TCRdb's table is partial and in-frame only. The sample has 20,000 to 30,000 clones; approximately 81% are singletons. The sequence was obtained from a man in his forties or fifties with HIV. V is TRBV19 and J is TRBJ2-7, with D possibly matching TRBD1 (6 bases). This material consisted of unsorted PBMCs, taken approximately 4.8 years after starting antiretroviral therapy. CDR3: CASIPGQIYEQYF. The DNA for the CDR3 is TGTGCCAGTATTCCGGGACAAATCTACGAGCAGTACTTC.